One sample yielded the 25 T cell receptor beta chains listed below, sequenced in a study of blood T cell repertoires in COVID-19. Profiling relied on immunoSEQ multiplex PCR, and the TCRdb table lists in-frame clones only, not all of them. The repertoire consists of some 250,000 clones, with around nine tenths occurring once and the leading ten covering 1.5% to 2%. The specimen sequenced was peripheral blood. These receptors all come from a man aged 25-40 years with active or convalescent COVID-19.

The count of this clone is one. The chain uses TRBV9 and TRBJ2-7, with D perhaps TRBD1 (6 bases). CDR1 and CDR2 (germline): SGDLS, YYNGEE. Trimming stripped 3 bases from V and 5 bases from J, with 9 bases between. The CDR3 is 12 amino acids. The CDR3 DNA follows: TGTGCCAGCAGCGACCAGGGGAACGAGCAGTACTTC. This translates into CASSDQGNEQYF.

The chain carries TRBV7-8 and TRBJ2-1, with D perhaps TRBD2 (5 bases). Germline V gives CDR1 SGHVS, CDR2 FQNEAQ. CDR3 length equals 16 residues. The V end lost 2 bases, the J end lost 4 bases, and 15 bases lay between the germline ends. The CDR3 nucleotides read TGTGCCAGCAGCTTAAGGAACAGCAGGACTTACAATGAGCAGTTCTTC. Its protein is CASSLRNSRTYNEQFF.

The rearrangement links TRBV5-1 to TRBJ1-1, with D uncertain. The length of the CDR3 is 15 residues. Trimming removed 0 bases from V and 3 bases from J, with 12 bases in between. Germline CDR1 reads SGHRS; CDR2 reads YFSETQ. This CDR3 is CASSLGSGWDTEAFF. CDR3 bases: TGCGCCAGCAGCTTGGGTTCAGGATGGGACACTGAAGCTTTCTTT.

This clone was seen a handful of times. The J gene is TRBJ1-2, the V gene TRBV18; 8 bases fit TRBD1. Germline CDR1 and CDR2: KGHSH and LQKENI. With 3 bases clipped from V and 11 bases from J, the junction kept 14 bases outside the gene matches. CDR3 size: 15 residues. The CDR3 loop reads CASSPPDRVKGRYTF. The DNA for the CDR3 is TGTGCCAGCTCACCTCCGGACAGGGTTAAAGGAAGGTACACCTTC.

The chain combines TRBV29-1 with TRBJ1-4; D ambiguous. The V and J ends lost 3 bases and 0 bases respectively, with 8 bases between them. The CDR3 sequence is 14 residues long. Germline V gives CDR1 SQVTM, CDR2 ANQGSEA. In DNA, the CDR3 is TGCAGCGTTGATTTCGGGACAACTAATGAAAAACTGTTTTTT. Its translation is CSVDFGTTNEKLFF.

This clone was recorded a few times. The genes are TRBV2 and TRBJ1-2; D is unclear. Germline CDR1 reads SNHLY; CDR2 reads FYNNEI. Trimming pared 1 base from V and 4 bases from J, leaving 13 bases between. CDR3 length equals 15 residues. In DNA form, the CDR3 reads TGTGCCAGCAGTGAAGGGGCTCAGGTTAGCTATGGCTACACCTTC. Its translation is CASSEGAQVSYGYTF.

This chain uses TRBV7-2 with TRBJ2-7; 9 bases align to TRBD1. V dropped 6 bases and J dropped 8; count of bases not matched to a gene: 11. The CDR3 sequence is 14 residues long. From germline, CDR1 is SGHTA and CDR2 FQGNSA. CDR3 sequence: CASRPGQGPTQQYF. For the CDR3, the DNA is TGTGCCAGCAGACCCGGACAGGGGCCTACTCAGCAGTACTTC.

In this sample, this clone turned up once. The chain joins TRBV6-5 to TRBJ1-1, with TRBD1 matching over 7 bases. Losses at the gene ends were 0 bases for V and 5 bases for J; bases not matched to a gene: 6. CDR3 length equals 15 residues. Germline CDR1 reads MNHEY; CDR2 reads SVGAGI. The CDR3 here is CASSYSIRGTTEAFF. As DNA, the CDR3 is TGTGCCAGCAGTTACTCGATCAGGGGGACGACTGAAGCTTTCTTT.

This clone was found once. This chain uses TRBV4-3 with TRBJ2-3, with 9 bases fitting TRBD2. The ends lost 0 bases at V and 5 bases at J; junction bases unmatched: 12. This CDR3 region has 18 residues. Looked up from germline, CDR1 is LGHNA and CDR2 is YSLEER. The CDR3 sequence: CASSQEMSRRGGRDTQYF. The DNA of the CDR3 is TGCGCCAGCAGCCAAGAAATGTCCCGGCGGGGGGGGAGAGATACGCAGTATTTT.

The V gene is TRBV7-2, the J gene TRBJ2-7; D might be TRBD1 (6 bases). Trimming took off 0 bases at V and 2 bases at J, with 11 bases between the two ends. CDR1 is SGHTA and CDR2 is FQGNSA in the germline V gene. This CDR3 comprises 15 residues. The CDR3 sequence is CASSLAAGVAYEQYF. CDR3 coding DNA: TGTGCCAGCAGCTTAGCGGCAGGGGTGGCCTACGAGCAGTACTTC. Combining the CDR3 with reference TRBV7-2 and TRBJ2-7 gives the whole variable domain GAGVSQSPSNKVTEKGKDVELRCDPISGHTALYWYRQSLGQGLEFLIYFQGNSAPDKSGLPSDRFSAERTGGSVSTLTIQRTQQEDSAVYLCASSLAAGVAYEQYFGPGTRLTVT.

This rearrangement joins TRBV11-2 to TRBJ2-1, with 12 nucleotides matching TRBD1. The germline V gene has CDR1 SGHAT and CDR2 FQNNGV. The V and J ends lost 2 bases and 8 bases, in that order; junction bases with no gene match: 4. The CDR3 has 15 residues. DNA for the CDR3: TGTGCCAGCAGCTTACTGGGACAGGGGGCCGATGAGCAGTTCTTC. It is translated as CASSLLGQGADEQFF. Looking up the rest from reference TRBV11-2 and TRBJ2-1 gives the full variable domain: EAGVAQSPRYKIIEKRQSVAFWCNPISGHATLYWYQQILGQGPKLLIQFQNNGVVDDSQLPKDRFSAERLKGVDSTLKIQPAKLEDSAVYLCASSLLGQGADEQFFGPGTRLTVL.

The gene calls are TRBV10-3 and TRBJ2-1; 7 bases are shared with TRBD2. Germline V lookup: CDR1 ENHRY, CDR2 SYGVKD. The length of the CDR3 is 14 residues. With V trimmed by 4 bases and J by 7 bases, 7 bases remained unmatched. CDR3 nucleotides: TGTGCCATCAGTGGGTTAGCGGGTGGAAATGAGCAGTTCTTC. It codes for CAISGLAGGNEQFF.

The chain is built from TRBV5-6 and TRBJ2-3; D is possibly TRBD1 (5 bases). This CDR3 comprises 14 residues. Trimming stripped 3 bases from V and 2 bases from J, with 10 bases between. Germline V lookup: CDR1 SGHDT, CDR2 YYEEEE. The chain's CDR3 is CASSSQGYTDTQYF. The CDR3 DNA follows: TGTGCCAGCAGCTCTCAGGGTTACACAGATACGCAGTATTTT. Full variable domain (remainder filled in from reference TRBV5-6 and TRBJ2-3): DAGVTQSPTHLIKTRGQQVTLRCSPKSGHDTVSWYQQALGQGPQFIFQYYEEEERQRGNFPDRFSGHQFPNYSSELNVNALLLGDSALYLCASSSQGYTDTQYFGPGTRLTVL.

V usage is TRBV24-1 and J usage is TRBJ2-7; D is uncertain. CDR3 size: 14 residues. CDR1 and CDR2 from the germline V gene are KGHDR and SFDVKD. Between the trimmed V and J ends, which lost 5 bases and 3 bases, there was a span of 13 bases. The CDR3 sequence: CATSVSLSGYEQYF. CDR3 coding DNA: TGTGCCACCAGTGTCTCTCTATCGGGCTACGAGCAGTACTTC.

The count of this clone is one. The chain uses TRBV7-2 and TRBJ2-5; 7 bases fit TRBD2. This CDR3 is built from 14 residues. Germline-derived CDR1 and CDR2 are SGHTA and FQGNSA. V lost 6 bases to trimming and J lost 4 bases; unmatched junction nucleotides: 8. The CDR3 protein is CASSPTGGAETQYF. CDR3 DNA sequence: TGTGCCAGCAGTCCGACGGGGGGAGCAGAGACCCAGTACTTC. Filled out from reference TRBV7-2 and TRBJ2-5, the complete variable domain reads GAGVSQSPSNKVTEKGKDVELRCDPISGHTALYWYRQSLGQGLEFLIYFQGNSAPDKSGLPSDRFSAERTGGSVSTLTIQRTQQEDSAVYLCASSPTGGAETQYFGPGTRLLVL.

A word on this clone: Other nucleotide sequences in the sample specify the same CDR3. This chain joins TRBV18 and TRBJ1-6; 8 bases agree with TRBD1. Germline lookup yields CDR1 KGHSH and CDR2 LQKENI. This CDR3 spans 15 amino acids. V was clipped by 2 bases and J by 7 bases; unmatched bases: 4. Here the CDR3 reads CASSPRQGTNSPLHF. CDR3 in DNA: TGTGCCAGCTCACCAAGACAGGGGACGAATTCACCCCTCCACTTT.

The chain joins TRBV5-8 to TRBJ1-6; maybe TRBD1 (5 bases). Trimming removed 0 bases at V and 7 bases at J, with 14 bases between. Looked up from germline, CDR1 is SGHTS and CDR2 is YDEGEE. The CDR3 has 16 residues. This chain's CDR3 is CASSLAWGGENSPLHF. The CDR3 nucleotides read TGTGCCAGCAGCTTGGCCTGGGGAGGGGAGAATTCACCCCTCCACTTT.

The J gene is TRBJ1-2, the V gene TRBV27, with 9 positions matching TRBD1. The germline CDR1 and CDR2 sequences are MNHEY and SMNVEV (reference sequence). The J segment lost 5 bases and the V segment lost 0 bases, leaving 10 bases of the junction unmatched. The CDR3 is 17 amino acids. Here the CDR3 reads CASSLSGQGRKMYGYTF. In DNA form, the CDR3 reads TGTGCCAGCAGTTTATCAGGACAGGGGCGTAAGATGTATGGCTACACCTTC.

This clone showed up just a few times. The CDR3 nucleotides are TGTGCCAGCAGGAGCCACACAGGGGGTGAAGCTTTCTTT. This gives the protein CASRSHTGGEAFF. The rearrangement joins TRBV6-4 to TRBJ1-1, with 8 bases lining up with TRBD1. Germline loops: CDR1 MRHNA, CDR2 SNTAGT. This CDR3 spans 13 amino acids. Losses at the gene ends were 6 bases for V and 7 bases for J; bases not matched to a gene: 7.

DNA for the CDR3: TGTGCCACCAGCAGACTAACAGGGGACACTGAAGCTTTCTTT. This encodes CATSRLTGDTEAFF. The rearrangement uses TRBV15 and TRBJ1-1; 7 bases align to TRBD1. The CDR3 covers 14 residues. With V trimmed by 2 bases and J by 3 bases, 3 bases remained unmatched. Germline CDR1 LNHNV, CDR2 YYDKDF (reference sequence).

This chain's CDR3 is CASSAPGQLSYEQYF. CDR3 nucleotide sequence: TGTGCCAGCAGTGCCCCGGGACAGTTATCCTACGAGCAGTACTTC. V and J are TRBV25-1 and TRBJ2-7; 7 nucleotides align to TRBD1. This CDR3 has 15 amino acids. The germline gives CDR1 MGHDK, CDR2 SYGVNS. The ends lost 4 bases at V and 1 base at J; junction bases unmatched: 7.

The rearrangement uses TRBV15 and TRBJ1-6, with D tentatively TRBD1 (6 bases). CDR1 and CDR2 from the germline V gene are LNHNV and YYDKDF (reference sequence). Trimming removed 1 base at V and 10 bases at J, with 14 bases between. The CDR3 totals 15 residues. The CDR3 nucleotides read TGTGCCACCAGCAGAGTGAGGCAGGGGTTCTCACCCCTCCACTTT. This gives the protein CATSRVRQGFSPLHF.

Turning to this clone: At the DNA level, this CDR3 is encoded by other sequences in the same sample as well. The CDR3 DNA is TGTGCCAGCAGTGAAGCCCTAGCGGGGGGCCAAGAGACCCAGTACTTC. It codes for CASSEALAGGQETQYF. V is TRBV2 and J is TRBJ2-5; 11 nucleotides line up with TRBD2. In germline, CDR1 is SNHLY, CDR2 FYNNEI. This CDR3 contains 16 residues. Losses at the gene ends were 0 bases for V and 1 base for J; bases not matched to a gene: 1. Filled out from reference TRBV2 and TRBJ2-5, the complete variable domain reads EPEVTQTPSHQVTQMGQEVILRCVPISNHLYFYWYRQILGQKVEFLVSFYNNEISEKSEIFDDQFSVERPDGSNFTLKIRSTKLEDSAMYFCASSEALAGGQETQYFGPGTRLLVL.

The V call is TRBV7-8, the J call TRBJ1-4; the match to TRBD1 covers 7 bases. J was trimmed by 6 bases and V by 3 bases; bases with no gene match: 7. Germline lookup yields CDR1 SGHVS and CDR2 FQNEAQ. This CDR3 region has 15 residues. The CDR3 reads CASSLRTGGDEKLFF. The CDR3, as DNA: TGTGCCAGCAGCTTGAGGACAGGCGGGGATGAAAAACTGTTTTTT. The complete variable domain, with remaining parts taken from reference TRBV7-8 and TRBJ1-4, reads GAGVSQSPRYKVAKRGQDVALRCDPISGHVSLFWYQQALGQGPEFLTYFQNEAQLDKSGLPSDRFFAERPEGSVSTLKIQRTQQEDSAVYLCASSLRTGGDEKLFFGSGTQLSVL.

V usage is TRBV27 and J usage is TRBJ1-2; a possible D gene is TRBD1 (5 bases). Germline CDR1 MNHEY, CDR2 SMNVEV (reference sequence). This CDR3 region has 13 residues. The V end lost 5 bases, the J end lost 8 bases, and 15 bases lay between the germline ends. CDR3 nucleotide sequence: TGTGCCAGCAGTCTAGGCGGGGCCCGGGGCTACACCTTC. It specifies CASSLGGARGYTF.